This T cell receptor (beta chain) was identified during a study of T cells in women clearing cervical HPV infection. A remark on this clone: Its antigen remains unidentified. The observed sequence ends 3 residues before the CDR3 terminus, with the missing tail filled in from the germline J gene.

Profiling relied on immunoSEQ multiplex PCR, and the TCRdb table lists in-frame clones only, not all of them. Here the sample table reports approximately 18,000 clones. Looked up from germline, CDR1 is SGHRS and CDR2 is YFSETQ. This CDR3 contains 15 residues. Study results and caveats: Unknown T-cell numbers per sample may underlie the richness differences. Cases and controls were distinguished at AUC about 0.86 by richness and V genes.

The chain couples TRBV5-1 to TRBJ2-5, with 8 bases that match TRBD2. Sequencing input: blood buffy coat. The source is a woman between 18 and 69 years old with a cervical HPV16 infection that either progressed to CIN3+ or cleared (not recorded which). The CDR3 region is CASSGRSGGPDTQYF. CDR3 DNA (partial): TGCGCCAGCAGCGGTAGGAGCGGGGGTCCAGATACC.